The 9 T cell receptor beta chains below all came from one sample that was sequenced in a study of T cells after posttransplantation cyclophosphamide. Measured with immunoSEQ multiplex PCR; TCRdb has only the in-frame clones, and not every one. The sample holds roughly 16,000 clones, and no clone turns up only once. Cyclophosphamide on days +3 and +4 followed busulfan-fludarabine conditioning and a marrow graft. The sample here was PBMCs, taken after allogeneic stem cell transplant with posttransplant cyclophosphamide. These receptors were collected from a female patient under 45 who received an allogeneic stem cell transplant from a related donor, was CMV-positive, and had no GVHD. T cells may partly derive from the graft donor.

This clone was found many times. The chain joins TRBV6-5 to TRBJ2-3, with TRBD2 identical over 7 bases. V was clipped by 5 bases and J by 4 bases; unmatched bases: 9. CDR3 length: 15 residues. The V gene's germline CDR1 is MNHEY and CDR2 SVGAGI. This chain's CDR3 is CASSRRTRGADTQYF. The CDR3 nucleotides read TGTGCCAGCAGTCGCCGGACTAGGGGAGCAGATACGCAGTATTTT.

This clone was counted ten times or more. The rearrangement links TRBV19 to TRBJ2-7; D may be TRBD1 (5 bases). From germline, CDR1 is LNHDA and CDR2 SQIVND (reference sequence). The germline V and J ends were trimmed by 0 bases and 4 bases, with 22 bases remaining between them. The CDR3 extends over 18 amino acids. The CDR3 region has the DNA TGTGCCAGTAGTATAGAGGCCGGGCAGGGCCCAGTAGGGTACGAGCAGTACTTC. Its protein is CASSIEAGQGPVGYEQYF.

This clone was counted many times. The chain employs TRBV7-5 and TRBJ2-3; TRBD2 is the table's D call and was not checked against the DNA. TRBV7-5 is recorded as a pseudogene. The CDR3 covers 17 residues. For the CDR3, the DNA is TGTGCCAGAAGCTTAAGCAAGCGGGAGCGGGGTGGGGGTACGCAGTATTTT. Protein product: CARSLSKRERGGGTQYF.

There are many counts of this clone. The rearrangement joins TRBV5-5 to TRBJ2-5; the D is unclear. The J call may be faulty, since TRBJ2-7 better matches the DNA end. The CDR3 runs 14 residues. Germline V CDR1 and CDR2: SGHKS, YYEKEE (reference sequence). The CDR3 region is CASSLAQDPYEQYF. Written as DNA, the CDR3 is TGTGCCAGCAGCTTGGCCCAGGATCCCTACGAGCAGTACTTC.

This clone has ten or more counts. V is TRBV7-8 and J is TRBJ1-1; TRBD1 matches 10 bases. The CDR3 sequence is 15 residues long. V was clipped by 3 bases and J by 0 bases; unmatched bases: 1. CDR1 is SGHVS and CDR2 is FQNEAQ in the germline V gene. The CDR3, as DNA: TGTGCCAGCAGCTTGACAGGGGGCGTGAACACTGAAGCTTTCTTT. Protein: CASSLTGGVNTEAFF. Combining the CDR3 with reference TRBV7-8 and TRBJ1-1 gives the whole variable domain GAGVSQSPRYKVAKRGQDVALRCDPISGHVSLFWYQQALGQGPEFLTYFQNEAQLDKSGLPSDRFFAERPEGSVSTLKIQRTQQEDSAVYLCASSLTGGVNTEAFFGQGTRLTVV.

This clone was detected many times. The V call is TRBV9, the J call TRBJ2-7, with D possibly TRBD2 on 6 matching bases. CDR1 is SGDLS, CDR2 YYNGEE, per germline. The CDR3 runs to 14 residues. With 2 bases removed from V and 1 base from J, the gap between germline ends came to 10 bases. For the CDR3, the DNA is TGTGCCAGCAGCGTCGGGAGATGGTCCTACGAGCAGTACTTC. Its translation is CASSVGRWSYEQYF.

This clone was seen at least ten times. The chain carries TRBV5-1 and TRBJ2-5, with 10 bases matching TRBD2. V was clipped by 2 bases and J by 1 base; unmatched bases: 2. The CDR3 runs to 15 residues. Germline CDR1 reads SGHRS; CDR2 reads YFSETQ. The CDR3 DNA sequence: TGCGCCAGCAGCTTTTTAGCGGGAGGCCAAGAGACCCAGTACTTC. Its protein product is CASSFLAGGQETQYF.

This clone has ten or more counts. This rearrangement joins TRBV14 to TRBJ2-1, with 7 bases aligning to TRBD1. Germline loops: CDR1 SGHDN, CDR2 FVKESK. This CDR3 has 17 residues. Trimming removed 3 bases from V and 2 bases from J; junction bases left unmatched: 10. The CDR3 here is CASSQTRTGDTYNEQFF. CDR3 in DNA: TGTGCCAGCAGCCAGACCCGGACAGGAGATACCTACAATGAGCAGTTCTTC.

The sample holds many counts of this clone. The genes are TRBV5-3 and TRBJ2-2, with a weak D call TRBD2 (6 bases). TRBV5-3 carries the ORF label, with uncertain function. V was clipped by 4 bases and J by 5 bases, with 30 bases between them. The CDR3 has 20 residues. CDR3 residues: CARSPETSRRALGETGELFF. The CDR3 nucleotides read TGTGCCAGAAGCCCAGAGACTAGTCGGCGGGCGCTGGGGGAGACCGGGGAGCTGTTTTTT.